This is a list of T cell receptor beta chains from one sample in a study of T cell responses to AZD1222 COVID-19 vaccine. Repertoires were generated with immunoSEQ multiplex PCR, while TCRdb's copy carries only in-frame clones and drops some. The table records over 50,000 clones, over 80% of them present only once. Sequenced here: peripheral blood, sampled on day 0 of AZD1222 vaccination. The source of these receptors is an adult in good health. Each CDR3 is given without its conserved first and last residue.

j_gene | v_gene | CDR3aa
TRBJ1-4 | TRBV2 | ASSRGTNEKLF
TRBJ2-7 | TRBV7-2 | ASSFPGTGGDEQY
TRBJ2-2 | TRBV19 | ASSIGAPNTGELF
TRBJ2-1 | TRBV11-3 | ASSSGLAGGNEQF
TRBJ2-5 | TRBV7-2 | ASSQPIGEMYAQY
TRBJ1-4 | TRBV27 | ASSPRRGGNEKLF
TRBJ1-6 | TRBV7-2 | ASSAQGHGNSPLH
TRBJ1-5 | TRBV3-1/TRBV3-2 | ASSQGGGINQPQH
TRBJ2-5 | TRBV5-4 | ASSLGLGQQETQY
TRBJ2-7 | TRBV9 | ASSVEGPSYEQY
TRBJ1-3 | TRBV30 | AWSDTTWGTSGNTIY
TRBJ2-1 | TRBV6-2/TRBV6-3 | ASSPLAGQTSGRGINEQF
TRBJ2-3 | TRBV29-1 | SVVASGSAQY
TRBJ2-7 | TRBV25-1 | ASRGEASSYEQY
TRBJ1-2 | TRBV10-3 | AISLGQGPDGYT
TRBJ2-5 | TRBV29-1 | SVESGAGETQY
TRBJ1-4 | TRBV4-3 | ASSLGVGEKLF
TRBJ2-3 | TRBV28 | ASRGYTRATDTQY
TRBJ1-1 | TRBV5-1 | ASSPGTDLNTEAF
TRBJ1-2 | TRBV6-5 | ASSYGERVGGYT
TRBJ1-6 | TRBV30 | AWANRHYSYNSPLH
TRBJ2-7 | TRBV5-4 | ASSTAPLTYEQY
TRBJ2-7 | TRBV4-3 | ASSQDTGTYEQY
TRBJ2-7 | TRBV5-1 | ASSLGQGGEQY
TRBJ1-5 | TRBV6-5 | ASSGQGSNQPQH
TRBJ1-1 | TRBV19 | ASSSPGLGTEAF
TRBJ2-7 | TRBV21-1 | ASSSDRDKSYEQY
TRBJ2-7 | TRBV11-3 | ASSLGASTSYEQY
TRBJ2-3 | TRBV7-2 | ASSSRALDTQY
TRBJ2-7 | TRBV19 | ASSIVGRLAYEQY
TRBJ1-2 | TRBV30 | ACDRVNGYT
TRBJ1-2 | TRBV30 | AWREKGLYGYT
TRBJ1-5 | TRBV6-5 | ASRPDRDIDQPQH
TRBJ1-1 | TRBV30 | AWSSTGNTEAF
TRBJ1-2 | TRBV5-1 | ASSLGSTPGQGATGYT
TRBJ2-7 | TRBV5-4 | ASSVAGSYEQY
TRBJ2-1 | TRBV6-1 | ASSEGHRVSYNEQF
TRBJ2-1 | TRBV19 | ASSIGGGVYNEQF
TRBJ2-5 | TRBV10-2 | ASSEWSLAPETQY
TRBJ1-5 | TRBV19 | ASNRVNQPQH
TRBJ1-2 | TRBV4-1 | ASSKEAAENYGYT
TRBJ1-2 | TRBV3-1/TRBV3-2 | ASSQGRDGGYGYT
TRBJ1-1 | TRBV29-1 | SAFRQRDSEAF
TRBJ2-7 | TRBV15 | ATSSPWVRDRNEQY
TRBJ2-7 | TRBV14 | ASSQAIGPEFSYEQY
TRBJ2-3 | TRBV6-1 | ASSEETVYDTQY
TRBJ1-3 | TRBV6-5 | ASSYGPRNTIY
TRBJ2-2 | TRBV7-6 | ASSTHPQGNTGELF
TRBJ1-2 | TRBV9 | ASRTAPGYGYT
TRBJ2-1 | TRBV6-5 | ASRQGGDYNEQF
TRBJ2-3 | TRBV4-1 | ASSQGGVRTDTQY
TRBJ2-3 | TRBV6-5 | ASSLDRGTDTQY
TRBJ2-2 | TRBV19 | ASSTNHATSGRGDTGELF
TRBJ2-1 | TRBV19 | ASSSSVRSYNEQF
TRBJ2-1 | TRBV7-8 | ASSSFLGELNEQF
TRBJ1-4 | TRBV6-7 | ASSYKNLGQGIKKLF
TRBJ2-1 | TRBV7-9 | ASSLSGRQFAYNEQF